The 22 T cell receptor beta chains in this list originate from one sample, sequenced in a study of cytomegalovirus exposure and HLA in healthy donors. A multiplex PCR was run with 60 Vbeta primers and 13 Jbeta primers. Produced via immunoSEQ multiplex PCR; TCRdb's table is partial and in-frame only. The sample includes approximately 110,000 clones, around 77% of them seen just once. Sequenced input: PBMCs. Receptors originate from a woman aged 25 to 39 in good health and CMV-seropositive.

V usage is TRBV9 and J usage is TRBJ1-1; D ambiguous. V was pared by 4 bases and J by 4 bases, with 11 bases between. The CDR3 length is 13 residues. Germline CDR1 SGDLS, CDR2 YYNGEE. This CDR3 reads CASSSHAVTEAFF. In nucleotides, the CDR3 is TGTGCCAGCAGCTCCCACGCGGTCACTGAAGCTTTCTTT.

The J gene is TRBJ1-1, the V gene TRBV7-9, with TRBD1 matching 9 bases. J was trimmed by 4 bases and V by 4 bases; bases with no gene match: 4. The CDR3 covers 14 residues. The germline V gene encodes CDR1 SEHNR and CDR2 FQNEAQ (reference sequence). For the CDR3, the DNA is TGTGCCAGCAGCTACGACAGGGGGGCCACTGAAGCTTTCTTT. Its translation: CASSYDRGATEAFF.

The chain is built from TRBV18 and TRBJ2-3, with TRBD2 matching over 12 bases. Germline V gene lookup returns CDR1 KGHSH and CDR2 LQKENI. The ends lost 6 bases at V and 4 bases at J; junction bases unmatched: 14. CDR3 size: 18 residues. CDR3 sequence: CASSHNAGLAGRPDTQYF. The CDR3 DNA follows: TGTGCCAGCTCCCACAACGCCGGACTAGCGGGGCGGCCAGATACGCAGTATTTT. Full variable domain (missing parts from reference TRBV18 and TRBJ2-3): NAGVMQNPRHLVRRRGQEARLRCSPMKGHSHVYWYRQLPEEGLKFMVYLQKENIIDESGMPKERFSAEFPKEGPSILRIQQVVRGDSAAYFCASSHNAGLAGRPDTQYFGPGTRLTVL.

This chain links TRBV7-9 with TRBJ1-5; D perhaps matches TRBD1 (6 bases). Germline lookup yields CDR1 SEHNR and CDR2 FQNEAQ (reference sequence). This CDR3 spans 16 amino acids. The V and J ends lost 3 bases and 0 bases respectively, with 12 bases between them. CDR3 bases: TGTGCCAGCAGCTTTGGGGGGGCAGGTAGCAATCAGCCCCAGCATTTT. Protein: CASSFGGAGSNQPQHF.

V gene TRBV10-3 combines with J gene TRBJ1-5; TRBD1 agrees at 8 bases. Trimming at V came to 8 bases and at J to 4 bases, leaving 4 bases not matched to a gene. This CDR3 region has 13 residues. Per germline, CDR1 ENHRY and CDR2 SYGVKD. This CDR3 is CAIQGARNQPQHF. The CDR3 DNA reads as TGTGCCATCCAGGGGGCGCGGAATCAGCCCCAGCATTTT.

This chain connects TRBV6-1 to TRBJ2-5, with 8 bases matching TRBD1. Judging by the DNA end, TRBJ2-7 fits better; the J call may be wrong. From germline, CDR1 is MNHNS and CDR2 SASEGT. This CDR3 contains 15 residues. The CDR3 nucleotides read TGTGCCAGCAGCCTATCCGGGACAGGCACCTACGAGCAGTACTTC. Amino acid sequence: CASSLSGTGTYEQYF.

V usage is TRBV10-3 and J usage is TRBJ1-4; 7 bases fit TRBD1. V was clipped by 6 bases and J by 8 bases; unmatched bases: 6. Germline CDR1 reads ENHRY; CDR2 reads SYGVKD. The CDR3 is 13 residues long. This CDR3 is CAISGQDGEKLFF. In DNA form, the CDR3 reads TGTGCCATCAGCGGACAGGATGGCGAAAAACTGTTTTTT.

The chain has TRBV7-9 and TRBJ1-5; 8 positions agree with TRBD1. The germline gives CDR1 SEHNR, CDR2 FQNEAQ (reference sequence). V was pared by 2 bases and J by 6 bases, with 0 bases of the junction left unmatched. This CDR3 has 13 amino acids. CDR3 in DNA: TGTGCCAGCAGCTTAACAGGGGGTCAGCCCCAGCATTTT. Protein product: CASSLTGGQPQHF.

The V gene is TRBV14, the J gene TRBJ2-1, with TRBD2 identical over 7 bases. Germline-derived CDR1 and CDR2 are SGHDN and FVKESK. The CDR3 spans 14 residues. The ends lost 4 bases at V and 7 bases at J; junction bases unmatched: 7. CDR3 bases: TGTGCCAGCAGCCTCAGACTAGCTGGGAATGAGCAGTTCTTC. Translated, it gives CASSLRLAGNEQFF. Combining the CDR3 with reference TRBV14 and TRBJ2-1 gives the whole variable domain EAGVTQFPSHSVIEKGQTVTLRCDPISGHDNLYWYRRVMGKEIKFLLHFVKESKQDESGMPNNRFLAERTGGTYSTLKVQPAELEDSGVYFCASSLRLAGNEQFFGPGTRLTVL.

V gene TRBV5-4 combines with J gene TRBJ2-5; 8 bases are a match to TRBD1. The CDR3 totals 15 residues. Germline V lookup: CDR1 SGHNT, CDR2 YYREEE (reference sequence). V dropped 9 bases and J dropped 4; count of bases not matched to a gene: 14. Written as DNA, the CDR3 is TGTGCCACCATTGATCGGGGACAGGATATAGAGACCCAGTACTTC. It codes for CATIDRGQDIETQYF.

In its sample, this clone was seen a few times. The chain has TRBV19 and TRBJ2-2, with 7 bases matching TRBD2. The V gene's germline CDR1 is LNHDA and CDR2 SQIVND (reference sequence). Losses at the gene ends were 5 bases for V and 6 bases for J; bases not matched to a gene: 0. The CDR3 contains 12 residues. CDR3 nucleotides: TGTGCCAGTAGTGCGGGGGCCGGGGAGCTGTTTTTT. Translated: CASSAGAGELFF.

The chain carries TRBV2 and TRBJ2-3; 10 nucleotides align to TRBD1. Germline trimming cut 4 bases from V and 3 bases from J; bases unmatched to any gene: 1. Germline assignment: CDR1 SNHLY and CDR2 FYNNEI. This CDR3 spans 14 amino acids. The CDR3 spells CASSGQGATDTQYF. The CDR3 bases are TGTGCCAGCAGTGGACAGGGGGCTACAGATACGCAGTATTTT.

The chain uses TRBV14 and TRBJ2-7, with 11 bases matching TRBD1. CDR1 is SGHDN, CDR2 FVKESK, per germline. The trim removed 0 bases at V and 6 bases at J, leaving 7 bases unmatched. The CDR3 consists of 16 residues. CDR3 sequence: CASSQEWGQGGSEQYF. The CDR3 nucleotides are TGTGCCAGCAGCCAAGAGTGGGGACAGGGGGGTAGCGAGCAGTACTTC.

The chain joins TRBV27 to TRBJ1-1; TRBD1 might be the D (5 bases). The CDR3 loop spans 16 amino acids. CDR1 is MNHEY, CDR2 SMNVEV, per germline (reference sequence). The V end was cut by 1 base, the J end by 4 bases, with 16 bases between. The CDR3 loop reads CASSLYPPPRVTEAFF. CDR3 nucleotide sequence: TGTGCCAGCAGTTTATATCCCCCGCCCAGGGTCACTGAAGCTTTCTTT.

Regarding this clone: This CDR3 is also generated by other DNA sequences in the sample. The gene calls are TRBV10-3 and TRBJ1-4, with unresolved D. There are 11 residues in the CDR3. Trimming took off 5 bases at V and 8 bases at J, with 6 bases between the two ends. CDR1 is ENHRY and CDR2 is SYGVKD in the germline V gene. As DNA, the CDR3 is TGTGCCATCAGTCCAGGCGAAAAACTGTTTTTT. Residues: CAISPGEKLFF.

This clone showed up just once. The rearrangement uses TRBV2 and TRBJ1-1; 8 bases line up with TRBD1. Trimming cost V 4 bases and J 4 bases; bases outside gene matches: 2. The length of the CDR3 is 13 residues. Germline CDR1 SNHLY, CDR2 FYNNEI. Here the CDR3 DNA reads TGTGCCAGCAGTGTACAGGGGGGCACTGAAGCTTTCTTT. This sequence encodes CASSVQGGTEAFF.

The chain links TRBV2 to TRBJ2-5; D is possibly TRBD2 (6 bases). Between the trimmed V and J ends, which lost 7 bases and 5 bases, there was a span of 23 bases. CDR1 and CDR2 from the germline V gene are SNHLY and FYNNEI. This CDR3 contains 16 residues. Written as DNA, the CDR3 is TGTGCCAGCACCGGCCAAATAACGGGGGAGGAGGAGACCCAGTACTTC. Protein sequence: CASTGQITGEEETQYF.

A single count supports this clone. The chain carries TRBV29-1 and TRBJ1-1; D possibly corresponds to TRBD1 (6 bases). The CDR3 runs to 13 residues. Looked up from germline, CDR1 is SQVTM and CDR2 is ANQGSEA. Trimming pared 1 base from V and 8 bases from J, leaving 14 bases between. The CDR3 DNA is TGCAGCGTTGAAGGCGCTGGCAGGGGCGAAGCTTTCTTT. Protein product: CSVEGAGRGEAFF.

This chain connects TRBV29-1 to TRBJ1-2, with no clear D. The germline V and J ends were trimmed by 7 bases and 0 bases, with 12 bases remaining between them. This CDR3 region has 13 residues. Germline V lookup: CDR1 SQVTM, CDR2 ANQGSEA. Here the CDR3 DNA reads TGCAGCGGCCAGGACTCTTCTAACTATGGCTACACCTTC. It yields the protein CSGQDSSNYGYTF.

The V gene is TRBV14, the J gene TRBJ2-1; 11 nucleotides match TRBD2. The CDR3 is 20 amino acids. Germline V gene sequence: CDR1 SGHDN, CDR2 FVKESK. V shed 0 bases, J shed 5 bases, and the junction held 15 bases outside the gene matches. CDR3 nucleotide sequence: TGTGCCAGCAGCCAAGATAGGTGGACTAGCGGGCGATTCCTTGACAATGAGCAGTTCTTC. This encodes CASSQDRWTSGRFLDNEQFF.

The rearrangement links TRBV19 to TRBJ1-1; the match to TRBD1 covers 7 bases. V lost 5 bases and J lost 4; bases outside the gene matches: 4. The CDR3 runs to 13 residues. Germline assignment: CDR1 LNHDA and CDR2 SQIVND (reference sequence). The CDR3 coding sequence is TGTGCCAGTAGTGTTCCAGGGGGCACTGAAGCTTTCTTT. This encodes CASSVPGGTEAFF.

The chain is built from TRBV11-3 and TRBJ2-5; 9 nucleotides match TRBD2. The germline CDR1 and CDR2 sequences are SGHNT and YENEEA. This CDR3 is built from 15 residues. The J segment lost 5 bases and the V segment lost 4 bases, leaving 8 bases of the junction unmatched. CDR3 loop: CASSYSGSGTETQYF. CDR3 DNA: TGTGCCAGCAGCTATAGCGGGAGTGGTACGGAGACCCAGTACTTC. Based on the CDR3 plus reference TRBV11-3 and TRBJ2-5, the full variable domain is EAGVVQSPRYKIIEKKQPVAFWCNPISGHNTLYWYLQNLGQGPELLIRYENEEAVDDSQLPKDRFSAERLKGVDSTLKIQPAELGDSAVYLCASSYSGSGTETQYFGPGTRLLVL.